This T cell receptor beta chain originates from a study of STAT5B mutations in CD4+ large granular lymphocyte leukemia. The study, taken as a whole, reports: Data were not HLA-matched across samples.

The assay was immunoSEQ multiplex PCR, and TCRdb's table has in-frame clones only and misses some. The sample consists of some 40,000 clones, 81% of them appearing once. Trimming shortened V by 1 base and J by 5 bases, and 5 bases separated the two germline ends. Germline CDR1 reads SEHNR; CDR2 reads FQNEAQ (reference sequence). The CDR3 totals 12 residues. This clone was seen only a few times. Its antigen is as yet unknown. The TCR originated in a human donor in good health. The rearrangement links TRBV7-9 to TRBJ1-1; D call uncertain. Sequenced material: CD4+ T cells from blood buffy coats. The CDR3 reads CASSLDWTEAFF. The CDR3 region has the DNA TGTGCCAGCAGCTTAGATTGGACTGAAGCTTTCTTT.